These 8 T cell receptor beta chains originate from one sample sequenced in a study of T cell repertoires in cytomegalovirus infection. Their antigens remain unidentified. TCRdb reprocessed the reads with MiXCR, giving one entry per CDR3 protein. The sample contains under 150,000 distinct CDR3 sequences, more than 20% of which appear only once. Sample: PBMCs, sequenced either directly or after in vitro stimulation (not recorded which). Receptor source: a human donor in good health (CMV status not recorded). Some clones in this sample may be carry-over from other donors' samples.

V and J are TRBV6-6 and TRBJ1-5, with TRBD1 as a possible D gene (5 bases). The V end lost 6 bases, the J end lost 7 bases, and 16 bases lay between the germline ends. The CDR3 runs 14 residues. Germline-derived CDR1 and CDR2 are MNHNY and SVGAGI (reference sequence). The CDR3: CASSSPGIGQPQHF. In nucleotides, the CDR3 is TGTGCCAGCAGCAGTCCAGGGATTGGGCAGCCCCAGCATTTT.

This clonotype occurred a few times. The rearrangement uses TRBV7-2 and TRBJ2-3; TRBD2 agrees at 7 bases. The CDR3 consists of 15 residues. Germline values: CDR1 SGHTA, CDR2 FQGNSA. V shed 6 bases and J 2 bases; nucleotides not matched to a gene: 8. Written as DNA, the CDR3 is TGTGCCAGCAGAAAAGTGGCGGGAGCCACAGATACGCAGTATTTT. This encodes CASRKVAGATDTQYF.

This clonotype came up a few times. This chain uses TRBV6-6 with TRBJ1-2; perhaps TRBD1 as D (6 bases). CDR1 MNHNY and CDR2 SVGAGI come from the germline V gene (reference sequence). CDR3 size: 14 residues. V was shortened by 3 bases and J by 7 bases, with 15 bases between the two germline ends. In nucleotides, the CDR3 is TGTGCCAGCAGTTATGGGCCAGGGGTGACTGGCTACACCTTC. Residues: CASSYGPGVTGYTF.

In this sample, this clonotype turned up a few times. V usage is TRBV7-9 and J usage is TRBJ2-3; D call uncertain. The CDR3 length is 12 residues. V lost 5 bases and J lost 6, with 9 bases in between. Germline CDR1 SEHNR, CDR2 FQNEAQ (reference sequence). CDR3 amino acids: CASSPGSDTQYF. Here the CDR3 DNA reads TGTGCCAGCAGCCCCGGCTCGGATACGCAGTATTTT.

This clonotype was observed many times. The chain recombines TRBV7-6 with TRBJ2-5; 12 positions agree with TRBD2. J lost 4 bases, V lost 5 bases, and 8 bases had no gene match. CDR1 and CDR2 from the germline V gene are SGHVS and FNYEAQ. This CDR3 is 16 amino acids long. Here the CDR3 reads CASSLSSGRAGETQYF. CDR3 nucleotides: TGTGCCAGCAGCCTTTCTAGCGGGAGGGCCGGAGAGACCCAGTACTTC.

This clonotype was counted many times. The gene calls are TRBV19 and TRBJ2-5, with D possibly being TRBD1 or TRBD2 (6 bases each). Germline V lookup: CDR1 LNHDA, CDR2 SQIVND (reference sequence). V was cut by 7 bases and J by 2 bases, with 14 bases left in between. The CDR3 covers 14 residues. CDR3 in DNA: TGTGCCAGTATAGGGGGGAGGTGTCAAGAGACCCAGTACTTC. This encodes CASIGGRCQETQYF.

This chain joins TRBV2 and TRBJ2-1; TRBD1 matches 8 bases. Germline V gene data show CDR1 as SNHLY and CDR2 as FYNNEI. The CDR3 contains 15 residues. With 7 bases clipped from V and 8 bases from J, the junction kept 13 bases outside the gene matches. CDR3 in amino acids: CASTVRGQGGDEQFF. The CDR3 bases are TGTGCCAGCACCGTACGCGGACAGGGAGGCGATGAGCAGTTCTTC.

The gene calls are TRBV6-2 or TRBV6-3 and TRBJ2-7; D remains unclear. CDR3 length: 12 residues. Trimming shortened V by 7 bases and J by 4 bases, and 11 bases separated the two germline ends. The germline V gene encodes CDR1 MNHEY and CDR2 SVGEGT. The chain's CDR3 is CASNTPPYEQYF. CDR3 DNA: TGTGCCAGCAACACCCCCCCGTACGAGCAGTACTTC.